This TCR beta chain originates from a study of identical twins. Findings of the study overall: Findings depended on cross-sectional statistics rather than tracking the same donors.

Healthy Caucasians, and only they, were the donors. Each CDR3 protein gets one entry after TCRdb re-called the 5' RACE reads with MiXCR. Of roughly 490,000 distinct CDR3 sequences in the sample, roughly an eighth were seen once. This CDR3 region has 12 residues. CDR1 ENHRY and CDR2 SYGVKD come from the germline V gene. The V and J ends lost 0 bases and 10 bases respectively, with 7 bases between them. This clonotype occurred many times. The antigen remains undetermined. These data also featured in a second study, about yellow fever vaccine responses in identical twins.

Specimen: CD4+ T cells sorted from blood. The TCR originated in a young woman in good health. This chain links TRBV10-3 with TRBJ2-1; the D is unclear. CDR3 loop: CAISESVIEQFF. CDR3 in DNA: TGTGCCATCAGTGAGTCGGTAATAGAGCAGTTCTTC.